The 8 T cell receptor beta chains below all came from one sample that was sequenced in a study of blood T cell repertoires in COVID-19. TCRdb's copy holds only in-frame clones and misses some; the assay was immunoSEQ multiplex PCR. The table records some 250,000 clones, roughly 89% of them present only once. Material for sequencing was PBMCs or T cells enriched from blood (not recorded which). The receptors come from a middle-aged man who had recovered from COVID-19.

The CDR3 loop is CASTTRQGLRNEQFF. The CDR3 DNA reads TGTGCCAGCACAACCAGACAGGGCCTTCGGAATGAGCAGTTCTTC. The chain carries TRBV6-5 and TRBJ2-1, with TRBD1 matching over 7 bases. From germline, CDR1 is MNHEY and CDR2 SVGAGI. J was trimmed by 7 bases and V by 7 bases; bases with no gene match: 13. The CDR3 runs 15 residues.

The chain uses TRBV4-1 and TRBJ2-1, with D tentatively TRBD2 (6 bases). The CDR3 is 16 residues long. In germline, CDR1 is MGHRA, CDR2 YSYEKL. Trimming pared 4 bases from V and 4 bases from J, leaving 17 bases between. The DNA of the CDR3 is TGCGCCAGCAGCCTGGAGGGGATAACAAGTTACAATGAGCAGTTCTTC. Protein sequence: CASSLEGITSYNEQFF.

Comments on this clone: Different DNA sequences within this sample yield the same CDR3. The chain couples TRBV7-2 to TRBJ2-1; no clear D. Germline loops: CDR1 SGHTA, CDR2 FQGNSA. This CDR3 spans 13 amino acids. V lost 1 base, J lost 1 base, and 2 bases lay in between. As DNA, the CDR3 is TGTGCCAGCAGCTTAGTATCCTACAATGAGCAGTTCTTC. Translation: CASSLVSYNEQFF.

This sequence joins TRBV11-2 and TRBJ2-7; maybe TRBD1 (5 bases). In germline, CDR1 is SGHAT, CDR2 FQNNGV. V shed 0 bases and J shed 2 bases, with 8 bases lying between them. The CDR3 extends over 14 amino acids. The chain's CDR3 is CASSLDQGTYEQYF. DNA of the CDR3: TGTGCCAGCAGCTTAGATCAGGGAACCTACGAGCAGTACTTC.

V usage is TRBV4-2 and J usage is TRBJ2-5; D ambiguous. The CDR3 length is 15 residues. Trimming removed 0 bases at V and 5 bases at J, with 13 bases between. In germline, CDR1 is LGHNA, CDR2 YNFKEQ. CDR3 region: CASSQEGVVGETQYF. The CDR3 DNA follows: TGTGCCAGCAGCCAAGAAGGAGTAGTGGGTGAGACCCAGTACTTC.

This chain links TRBV19 with TRBJ2-1; 9 bases match TRBD1. J was trimmed by 8 bases and V by 6 bases; bases with no gene match: 8. This CDR3 has 14 residues. Germline V gene lookup returns CDR1 LNHDA and CDR2 SQIVND (reference sequence). CDR3 in amino acids: CASSHRGPGDEQFF. The CDR3 DNA reads as TGTGCCAGTAGCCACAGGGGGCCTGGGGATGAGCAGTTCTTC.

The chain recombines TRBV6-5 with TRBJ1-1; possibly TRBD1 for D (5 bases). V was clipped by 8 bases and J by 0 bases, with 7 bases between them. Germline V gene data show CDR1 as MNHEY and CDR2 as SVGAGI. CDR3 length equals 12 residues. CDR3 nucleotides: TGTGCCAGCGGACACCTGAACACTGAAGCTTTCTTT. Encoded protein: CASGHLNTEAFF.

The V gene is TRBV18, the J gene TRBJ1-3; TRBD1 might be the D (5 bases). CDR1 and CDR2 (germline): KGHSH, LQKENI. The CDR3 has 18 residues. The V end was cut by 5 bases, the J end by 0 bases, with 20 bases between. In DNA, the CDR3 is TGTGCCAGCTCATTCTTTCAGGGCCTGCCGACCTCTGGAAACACCATATATTTT. This gives the protein CASSFFQGLPTSGNTIYF.